The 20 T cell receptor beta chains listed next were all sequenced from one sample in a study of cytomegalovirus exposure and HLA in healthy donors (dated by TCRdb to 2017 to 2019). Library preparation used the immunoSEQ multiplex PCR assay. A mixture of 60 forward primers for TCR Vbeta segments and 13 reverse primers for TCR Jbeta segments was used in the multiplex PCR. In TCRdb, the immuneACCESS table is reduced to in-frame sequences with V and J assigned. These tables do not hold every clone; where another copy was compared, an unresolved V gene accounts for under half, and the others remain unexplained. In all, the sample holds over 70,000 clones, and 76% of those were seen once. Just over 1.4% of the sample goes to the ten largest clones. The sample comprised PBMCs. These TCRs come from a male donor in good health and CMV-seronegative.

The chain has TRBV2 and TRBJ1-6, with TRBD1 matching 9 bases. Germline lookup yields CDR1 SNHLY and CDR2 FYNNEI. The CDR3 is 14 residues long. Trimming cost V 5 bases and J 7 bases; bases outside gene matches: 3. The DNA for the CDR3 is TGTGCCAGCAGTTCCGGGACAGGGAATTCACCCCTCCACTTT. Amino acid sequence: CASSSGTGNSPLHF.

The rearrangement uses TRBV28 and TRBJ1-5; perhaps TRBD1 as D (6 bases). CDR3 length: 15 amino acids. Germline CDR1 reads MDHEN; CDR2 reads SYDVKM. V was shortened by 7 bases and J by 3 bases, with 16 bases between the two germline ends. CDR3 DNA sequence: TGTGCCAGCACGGTGATAAGGGGGTCCAATCAGCCCCAGCATTTT. Amino acids: CASTVIRGSNQPQHF.

The chain uses TRBV21-1 and TRBJ1-1; no DNA check was done on the table's D call, TRBD1. TRBV21-1 constitutes a pseudogene. The CDR3 is 16 amino acids. DNA for the CDR3: TGTGCCAGCACTATCCCAGAGGGGGACGAGGGGCTAGAAGCTTTCTTT. Residues: CASTIPEGDEGLEAFF.

The chain is built from TRBV7-3 and TRBJ2-7, with D perhaps TRBD2 (6 bases). Germline V gene data show CDR1 as SGHTA and CDR2 as FQGTGA. With 2 bases removed from V and 6 bases from J, the gap between germline ends came to 11 bases. The CDR3 runs 13 residues. The CDR3 nucleotides read TGTGCCAGCAGCTTAGGAGGGAAGGGCGAGCAGTACTTC. Protein sequence: CASSLGGKGEQYF.

V gene TRBV6-5 combines with J gene TRBJ1-1, with D hard to call. V lost 7 bases and J lost 5, with 8 bases in between. In germline, CDR1 is MNHEY, CDR2 SVGAGI. There are 11 residues in the CDR3. The CDR3 DNA reads TGTGCCAGCAAGAGTCTAACTGAAGCTTTCTTT. Protein: CASKSLTEAFF.

This clone occurred a few times. This chain's CDR3 is CASSQGSPMNTEAFF. The CDR3, as DNA: TGTGCCAGCAGCCAAGGGAGTCCCATGAACACTGAAGCTTTCTTT. The chain combines TRBV5-4 with TRBJ1-1; unclear D gene. From germline, CDR1 is SGHNT and CDR2 YYREEE (reference sequence). The length of the CDR3 is 15 residues. Trimming left V 4 bases short and J 0 bases short, with 13 bases between.

The rearrangement links TRBV2 to TRBJ1-2, with D maybe TRBD1 (5 bases). The germline V gene has CDR1 SNHLY and CDR2 FYNNEI. Trimming took off 5 bases at V and 0 bases at J, with 16 bases between the two ends. The CDR3 sequence is 16 residues long. CDR3 region: CASSSDGTSANYGYTF. The CDR3 DNA is TGTGCCAGCAGTTCTGACGGGACTTCAGCTAACTATGGCTACACCTTC.

This rearrangement joins TRBV19 to TRBJ2-2; possible D gene TRBD1, 5 bases. V gave up 4 bases and J gave up 7 bases, with 10 bases separating them. Germline V CDR1 and CDR2: LNHDA, SQIVND (reference sequence). CDR3 length: 13 amino acids. The CDR3 region is CASSSQGNGELFF. CDR3 coding DNA: TGTGCCAGTAGTAGCCAGGGAAACGGGGAGCTGTTTTTT.

The rearrangement uses TRBV11-3 and TRBJ2-7; D perhaps matches TRBD1 (6 bases). The CDR3 contains 14 residues. V was cut by 2 bases and J by 1 base, with 9 bases left in between. Germline-derived CDR1 and CDR2 are SGHNT and YENEEA. This chain's CDR3 is CASSLRQGSYEQYF. In nucleotides, the CDR3 is TGTGCCAGCAGCTTAAGGCAGGGGTCCTACGAGCAGTACTTC.

This chain joins TRBV19 and TRBJ2-2; TRBD1 is a possible D gene (6 bases). This CDR3 comprises 14 residues. Trimming removed 4 bases from V and 6 bases from J, with 12 bases in between. Germline lookup yields CDR1 LNHDA and CDR2 SQIVND (reference sequence). The CDR3: CASSTGALAGELFF. CDR3 DNA sequence: TGTGCCAGTAGTACAGGGGCCCTTGCCGGGGAGCTGTTTTTT.

This clone came up a few times. This chain joins TRBV5-1 and TRBJ2-3; D uncertain. The CDR3 is 13 amino acids. Germline V CDR1 and CDR2: SGHRS, YFSETQ. Trimming took 7 bases from V and 2 from J, leaving 11 bases between them. CDR3 bases: TGCGCCAGCCGTAGTGACAACACAGATACGCAGTATTTT. Protein sequence: CASRSDNTDTQYF.

Written as DNA, the CDR3 is TGTGCCAGCAGTGAGTCTAGCGGGGGGTATGGAGATACGCAGTATTTT. This gives the protein CASSESSGGYGDTQYF. V gene TRBV25-1 combines with J gene TRBJ2-3; 11 bases line up with TRBD2. Per the germline V gene, CDR1 is MGHDK and CDR2 is SYGVNS. The length of the CDR3 is 16 residues. Losses at the gene ends were 3 bases for V and 5 bases for J; bases not matched to a gene: 7.

This chain links TRBV20-1 with TRBJ1-2; no reliable D call. The length of the CDR3 is 9 residues. The germline gives CDR1 DFQATT, CDR2 SNEGSKA (reference sequence). CDR3 sequence (DNA): TGCAGCTGTTCTCCCCCTTACACCTTC. This translates into CSCSPPYTF.

This clone has a handful of counts. CDR3 protein: CASSLGTQQYF. CDR3 nucleotides: TGTGCCAGCAGCTTAGGGACACAGCAGTACTTC. This chain connects TRBV7-2 to TRBJ2-7; weak D call: TRBD1 (5 bases). This CDR3 contains 11 residues. Germline V gene data show CDR1 as SGHTA and CDR2 as FQGNSA. Trimming cost V 1 base and J 8 bases, with 6 bases left between them.

The chain has TRBV6-1 and TRBJ1-2; no clear D gene. CDR3 length equals 12 residues. Looked up from germline, CDR1 is MNHNS and CDR2 is SASEGT. V lost 5 bases, J lost 4 bases, and 8 bases lay in between. In nucleotides, the CDR3 is TGTGCCAGCAGTCCCTGGGCCTATGGCTACACCTTC. Its protein product is CASSPWAYGYTF.

V is TRBV19 and J is TRBJ2-3, with 8 bases fitting TRBD2. The CDR3 runs to 15 residues. Germline loops: CDR1 LNHDA, CDR2 SQIVND (reference sequence). J gave up 1 base and V 10 bases, and 10 bases lay outside the gene matches. As DNA, the CDR3 is TGTGCCACCTCAAAGGGTAGCGGGGGCACAGATACGCAGTATTTT. It translates to CATSKGSGGTDTQYF.

CDR3 loop: CASSLAGESGYTF. CDR3 DNA: TGCGCCAGCAGCTTGGCGGGAGAGAGCGGCTACACCTTC. The chain is built from TRBV5-1 and TRBJ1-2; D remains unclear. Germline values: CDR1 SGHRS, CDR2 YFSETQ. The CDR3 is 13 residues long. The ends were cut back, 0 bases at V and 8 bases at J, with 11 bases in the middle.

The V call is TRBV28, the J call TRBJ1-1, with D unresolved. The length of the CDR3 is 13 residues. Trimming pared 7 bases from V and 3 bases from J, leaving 12 bases between. From germline, CDR1 is MDHEN and CDR2 SYDVKM. The CDR3 sequence: CASTFLRDTEAFF. CDR3 sequence (DNA): TGTGCCAGCACCTTTCTCCGGGACACTGAAGCTTTCTTT.

The rearrangement joins TRBV27 to TRBJ2-7, with unresolved D. This CDR3 contains 9 residues. Trimming removed 8 bases at V and 6 bases at J, with 5 bases between. Germline CDR1 MNHEY, CDR2 SMNVEV (reference sequence). CDR3 DNA sequence: TGTGCCAGCGGAGCCGAGCAGTACTTC. This codes for CASGAEQYF.

V usage is TRBV27 and J usage is TRBJ1-6; TRBD1 is a possible D gene (6 bases). In germline, CDR1 is MNHEY, CDR2 SMNVEV (reference sequence). V lost 5 bases to trimming and J lost 10 bases, with 21 bases between them. The CDR3 is made up of 16 amino acids. This CDR3 is CASSVSRDIGHSPLHF. In DNA form, the CDR3 reads TGTGCCAGCAGTGTCTCCCGGGACATTGGTCACTCACCCCTCCACTTT.